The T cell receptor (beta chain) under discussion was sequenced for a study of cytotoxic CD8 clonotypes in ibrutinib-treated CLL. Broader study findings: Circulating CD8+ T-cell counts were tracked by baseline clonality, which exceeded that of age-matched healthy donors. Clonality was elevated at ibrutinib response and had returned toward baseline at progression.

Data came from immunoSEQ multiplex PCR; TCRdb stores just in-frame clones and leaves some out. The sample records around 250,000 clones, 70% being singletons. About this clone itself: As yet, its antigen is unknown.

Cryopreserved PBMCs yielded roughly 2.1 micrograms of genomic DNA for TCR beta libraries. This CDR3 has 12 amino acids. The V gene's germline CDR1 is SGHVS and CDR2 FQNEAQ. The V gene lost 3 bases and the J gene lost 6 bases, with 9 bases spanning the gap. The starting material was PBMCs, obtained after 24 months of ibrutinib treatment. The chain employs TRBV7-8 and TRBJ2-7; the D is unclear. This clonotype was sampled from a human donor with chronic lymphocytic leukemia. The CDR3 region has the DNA TGTGCCAGCAGCTTCACCGCTTCCGAGCAGTACTTC. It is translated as CASSFTASEQYF.